This T cell receptor (beta chain) was captured in a study of vaccination and CD4 T cells after COVID-19 (dated by TCRdb to between 2021 and 2022). For the wider study: Convalescent patients had a positive SARS-CoV-2 result on nasal swab PCR, and of these patients, 8 or 9 had mild disease and one had severe disease. Post-vaccine blood samples were collected a median of about 72 days after the second vaccine dose, ranging from roughly 12 to 250 days. Post-COVID blood samples were collected from convalescent patients a median of approximately 93 days after diagnosis, with a range of about 35 to 170 days. Control cultures used a CEFX viral epitope pool as positive control, an HIV-1 Nef peptide pool as negative control, or no peptide. Participants got two doses of the Pfizer-BioNTech BNT162b2 vaccine (n=8) or two doses of the Moderna mRNA-1273 vaccine (n=2). The cultures were stimulated with overlapping spike peptide pools from SARS-CoV-2 and from the common cold coronaviruses HCoV-NL63, HCoV-OC43 and HCoV-229E. In 10 COVID-19 convalescent patients and a few infection-naive healthy vaccine recipients, researchers compared the spike-specific CD4+ TCR repertoire from before mRNA vaccination with the repertoire from after. Six males and four females were included in the convalescent cohort, with two Hispanic individuals, seven Caucasians, two Asians and one multiracial person represented.

The sample holds a few counts of this clonotype. It lacks a known antigen. Base quality data are lacking; no much larger clone is found one base away. Receptors were amplified or captured by PCR. TCR sequencing of DNA from cultured CD4+ T cells used the Oncomine TCR Beta short-read assay at the Johns Hopkins FTIC core. The QIAamp micro DNA kit was used to extract genomic DNA from the cultured CD4+ T cells. Oncomine TCR Beta libraries made from cultured CD4+ T cells were pooled using unique dual indexes and sequenced on an Illumina iSeq 100. The authors' analysis ran thus. Non-productive sequences were removed, and CDR3s that did not start with C, did not end with F or W, or were shorter than 7 amino acids were discarded. Antigen-specific clonotypes were identified using the MANAFEST web application through comparison of peptide-stimulated wells with reference and other culture wells. To be called positive, a clone needed an FDR below 0.05, an odds ratio above 5, and a productive frequency above 0.1% in at least two of three replicate wells. A clonotype counted as cross-reactive if it showed significant expansion both in the SARS-CoV-2 spike wells and in at least one common cold coronavirus spike condition. Similarity between CDR3 sequences was evaluated in R version 3.6.1 using Levenshtein distances (stringdist) and unrooted phylogenetic trees (ape). The public reads were reprocessed in TCRdb via fastp at Q25 and MiXCR, keeping in-frame beta chains. A single entry per CDR3 protein holds the most common genes and DNA from its merged rows. None of the V and J calls come from the authors' own analysis; TCRdb made them. Recorded for this sample are 9,000 to 13,000 distinct CDR3 sequences; 58% of them occurred a single time. Of the sample, around 24% is held by the ten largest clones.

The sample's treatment or condition label is to be understood as: roughly 10-day PBMC culture with coronavirus spike peptide pools or control peptides (ViraFEST assay). The study used the ViraFEST assay, which expanded antigen-specific T cells with peptide pools and then identified expanded clonotypes by TCR sequencing. The positive SARS-CoV-2 PCR tests of the convalescent patients were dated from March to December 2020, before the Alpha, Beta and Delta variants emerged in the United States. Each well held 1.5 million to 2.5 million PBMCs cultured with around 9 ug/ml peptide pools in IMDM containing approximately 5% human AB serum and about 10 IU/ml IL-2. Half of the culture medium was replaced with fresh IL-2-containing medium on days 3 and 7. Once the cells had been in culture for about 10 days, the EasySep CD4+ T cell isolation kit was used to isolate CD4+ T cells by negative selection. Ficoll-Paque Plus gradient centrifugation was used to isolate PBMCs from whole blood, and the isolated PBMCs were then either used fresh or cryopreserved at -140C. Triplicate wells were generally used for each culture condition.

The paper's findings and limits, for the study overall: Relatively few convalescent patients were included in the study, and early timepoints after natural infection were not analyzed. Of the vaccine-specific clones in convalescent patients, 304 of 307, or nearly all, reacted only to SARS-CoV-2 spike and did not cross-react with common cold coronaviruses. In convalescent patients, a median roughly 85% of post-vaccine SARS-CoV-2-reactive clones were detected only after vaccination, and vaccine-specific priming was suggested by this finding. Although the median number of SARS-CoV-2-reactive clonotypes went up from some 23 after infection to approximately 40 after vaccination, the increase was not significant.

Reading the germline V gene (reference sequence) gives CDR1 DFQATT and CDR2 SNEGSKA. V loses 5 bases of germline sequence and J loses 4 bases, and the interval between the two ends is 9 bases. The CDR3 measures 12 amino acids from cysteine to phenylalanine. CDR3 DNA only is kept here, 36 bases in frame from base 1. The rearranged chain carries TRBV20-1 and TRBJ1-5; the best D guess is TRBD1, with 6 bases matching. The receptor was isolated from a human donor who had recovered from COVID-19. The specimen sequenced was CD4+ T cells from blood, cultured in vitro. The CDR3: CSALQGNQPQHF. The DNA sequence reads TGCAGTGCTCTACAGGGAAATCAGCCCCAGCATTTT.